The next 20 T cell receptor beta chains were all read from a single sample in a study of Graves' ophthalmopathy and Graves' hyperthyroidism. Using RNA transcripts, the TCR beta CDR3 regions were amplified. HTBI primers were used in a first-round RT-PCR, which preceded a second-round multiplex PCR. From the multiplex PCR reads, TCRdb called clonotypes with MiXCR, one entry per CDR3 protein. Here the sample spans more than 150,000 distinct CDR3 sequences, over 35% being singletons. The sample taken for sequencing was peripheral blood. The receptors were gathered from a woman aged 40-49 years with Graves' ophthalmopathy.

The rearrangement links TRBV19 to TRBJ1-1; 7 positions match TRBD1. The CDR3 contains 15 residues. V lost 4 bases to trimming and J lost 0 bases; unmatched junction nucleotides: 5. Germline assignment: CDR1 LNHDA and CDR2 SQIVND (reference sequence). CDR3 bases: TGTGCCAGTAGTAATATGGGACAGCTGAACACTGAAGCTTTCTTT. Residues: CASSNMGQLNTEAFF.

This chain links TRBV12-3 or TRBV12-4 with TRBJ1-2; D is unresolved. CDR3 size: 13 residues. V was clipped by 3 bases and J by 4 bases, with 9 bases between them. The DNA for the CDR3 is TGTGCCAGCAGTTTCGCCGAAGGCTATGGCTACACCTTC. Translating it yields CASSFAEGYGYTF.

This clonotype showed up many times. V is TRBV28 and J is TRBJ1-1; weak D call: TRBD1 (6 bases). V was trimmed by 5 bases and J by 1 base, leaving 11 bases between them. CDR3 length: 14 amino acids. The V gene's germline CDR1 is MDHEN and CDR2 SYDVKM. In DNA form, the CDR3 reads TGTGCCAGCAGTCCCGGGACAACGAACACTGAAGCTTTCTTT. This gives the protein CASSPGTTNTEAFF. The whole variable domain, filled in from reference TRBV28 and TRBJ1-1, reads DVKVTQSSRYLVKRTGEKVFLECVQDMDHENMFWYRQDPGLGLRLIYFSYDVKMKEKGDIPEGYSVSREKKERFSLILESASTNQTSMYLCASSPGTTNTEAFFGQGTRLTVV.

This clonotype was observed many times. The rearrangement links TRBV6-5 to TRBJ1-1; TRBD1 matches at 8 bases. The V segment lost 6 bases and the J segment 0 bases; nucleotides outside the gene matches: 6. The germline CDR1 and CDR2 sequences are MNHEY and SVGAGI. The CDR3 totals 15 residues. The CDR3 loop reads CASRPSQGVNTEAFF. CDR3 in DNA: TGTGCCAGCAGGCCTTCACAGGGGGTGAACACTGAAGCTTTCTTT.

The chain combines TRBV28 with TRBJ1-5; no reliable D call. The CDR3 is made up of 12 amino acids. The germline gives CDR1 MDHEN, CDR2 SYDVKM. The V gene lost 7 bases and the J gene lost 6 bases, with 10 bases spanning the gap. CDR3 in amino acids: CASTQTPQPQHF. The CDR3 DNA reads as TGTGCCAGCACCCAGACACCTCAGCCCCAGCATTTT.

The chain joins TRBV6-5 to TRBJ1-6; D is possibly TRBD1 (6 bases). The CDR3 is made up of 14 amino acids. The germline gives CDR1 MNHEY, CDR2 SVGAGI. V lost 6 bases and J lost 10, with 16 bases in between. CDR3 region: CASREAGEPSPLHF. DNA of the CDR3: TGTGCCAGCAGAGAGGCAGGGGAACCATCACCCCTCCACTTT.

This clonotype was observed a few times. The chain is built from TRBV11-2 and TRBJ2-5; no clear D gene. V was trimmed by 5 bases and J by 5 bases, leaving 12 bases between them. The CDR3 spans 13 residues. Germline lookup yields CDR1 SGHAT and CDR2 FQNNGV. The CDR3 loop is CASSPPYGETQYF. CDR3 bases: TGTGCCAGCAGCCCCCCGTATGGGGAGACCCAGTACTTC.

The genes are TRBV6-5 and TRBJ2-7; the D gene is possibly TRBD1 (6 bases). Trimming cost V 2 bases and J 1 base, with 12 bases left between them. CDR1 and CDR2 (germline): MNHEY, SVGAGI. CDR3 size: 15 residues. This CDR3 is CASSYRTASSYEQYF. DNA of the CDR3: TGTGCCAGCAGTTACCGGACAGCTTCTTCCTACGAGCAGTACTTC.

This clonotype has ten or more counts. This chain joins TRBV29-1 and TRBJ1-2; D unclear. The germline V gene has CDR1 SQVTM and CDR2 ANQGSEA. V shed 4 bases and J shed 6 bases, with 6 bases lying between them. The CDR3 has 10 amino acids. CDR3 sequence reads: CSVGLNGYTF. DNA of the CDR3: TGCAGCGTTGGTTTGAATGGCTACACCTTC.

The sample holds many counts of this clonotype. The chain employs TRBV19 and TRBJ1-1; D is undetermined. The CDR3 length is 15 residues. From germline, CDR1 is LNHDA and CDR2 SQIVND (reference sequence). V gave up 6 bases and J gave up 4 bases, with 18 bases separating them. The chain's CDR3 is CASSDPRILGTEAFF. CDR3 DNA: TGTGCCAGTAGCGACCCCCGGATTCTCGGCACTGAAGCTTTCTTT.

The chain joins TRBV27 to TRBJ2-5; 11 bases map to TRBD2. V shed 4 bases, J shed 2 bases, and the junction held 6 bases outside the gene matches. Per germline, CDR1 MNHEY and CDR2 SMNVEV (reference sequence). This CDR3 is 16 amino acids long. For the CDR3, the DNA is TGTGCCAGCAGTTACTTTGGGACTAGCGGACAAGAGACCCAGTACTTC. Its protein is CASSYFGTSGQETQYF.

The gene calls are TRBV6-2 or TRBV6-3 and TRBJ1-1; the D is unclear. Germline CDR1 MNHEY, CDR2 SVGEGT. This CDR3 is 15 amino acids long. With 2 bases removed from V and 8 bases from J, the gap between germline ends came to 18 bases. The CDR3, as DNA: TGTGCCAGCAGTTACCCCACGCTTAAGATCCCCGAAGCTTTCTTT. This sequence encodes CASSYPTLKIPEAFF.

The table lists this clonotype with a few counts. The CDR3 nucleotides are TGTGCCAGCAGTTTGCGAACAGGCCCCCAAGGGACTGAAGCTTTCTTT. Translating gives CASSLRTGPQGTEAFF. This chain joins TRBV12-3 or TRBV12-4 and TRBJ1-1; a possible D gene is TRBD1 (5 bases). The ends were cut back, 3 bases at V and 5 bases at J, with 19 bases in the middle. This CDR3 is 16 amino acids long.

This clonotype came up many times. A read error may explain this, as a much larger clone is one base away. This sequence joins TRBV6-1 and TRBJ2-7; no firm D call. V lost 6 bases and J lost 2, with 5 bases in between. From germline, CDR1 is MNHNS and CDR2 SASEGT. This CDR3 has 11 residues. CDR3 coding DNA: TGTGCCAGCAGAGAAACCTACGAGCAGTACTTC. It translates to CASRETYEQYF.

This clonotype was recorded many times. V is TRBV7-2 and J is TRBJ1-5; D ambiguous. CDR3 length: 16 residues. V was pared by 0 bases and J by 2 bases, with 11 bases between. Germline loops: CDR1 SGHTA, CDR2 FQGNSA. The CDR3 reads CASSLALSQGNQPQHF. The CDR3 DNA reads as TGTGCCAGCAGCTTAGCGCTCTCTCAGGGCAATCAGCCCCAGCATTTT.

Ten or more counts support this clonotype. CDR3 sequence reads: CSVSGQSYGYTF. For the CDR3, the DNA is TGCAGCGTATCCGGGCAATCCTATGGCTACACCTTC. The chain has TRBV29-1 and TRBJ1-2, with D hard to call. V dropped 6 bases and J dropped 4 bases, with 12 bases sitting between them. CDR3 length: 12 amino acids. Per the germline V gene, CDR1 is SQVTM and CDR2 is ANQGSEA.

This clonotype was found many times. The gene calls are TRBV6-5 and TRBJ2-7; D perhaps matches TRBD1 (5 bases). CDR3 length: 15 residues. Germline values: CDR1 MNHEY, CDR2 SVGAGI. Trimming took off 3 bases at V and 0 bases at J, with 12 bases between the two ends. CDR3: CASSYGPGHSYEQYF. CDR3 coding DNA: TGTGCCAGCAGTTATGGGCCAGGGCACTCCTACGAGCAGTACTTC.

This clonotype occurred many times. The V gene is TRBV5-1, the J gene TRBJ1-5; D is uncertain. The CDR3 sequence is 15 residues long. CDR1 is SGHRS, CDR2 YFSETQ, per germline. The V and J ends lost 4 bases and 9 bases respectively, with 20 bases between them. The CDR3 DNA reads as TGCGCCAGCAGCGCGACCGGGGTCCAGTTCGGGCCCCAGCATTTT. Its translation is CASSATGVQFGPQHF.

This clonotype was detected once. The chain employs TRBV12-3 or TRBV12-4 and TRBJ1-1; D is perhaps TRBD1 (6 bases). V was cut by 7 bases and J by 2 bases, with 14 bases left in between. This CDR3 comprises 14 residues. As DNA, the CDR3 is TGTGCCAGCACCTCGGGACACCCAAACACTGAAGCTTTCTTT. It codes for CASTSGHPNTEAFF.

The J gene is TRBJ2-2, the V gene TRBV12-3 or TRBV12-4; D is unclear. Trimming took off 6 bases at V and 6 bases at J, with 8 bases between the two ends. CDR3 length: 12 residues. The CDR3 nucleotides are TGTGCCAGCAGAGGTGCTGCCGGGGAGCTGTTTTTT. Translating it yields CASRGAAGELFF.